Listed below are T cell receptor beta chains from one sample, sequenced in a study of graft-versus-host responses after intestinal transplantation. Sequenced by immunoSEQ multiplex PCR; TCRdb stores in-frame clones only, minus some. Among 25,000 to 30,000 clones, roughly 87% were seen once, and the ten largest hold 0.7%. Their cognate antigens are unknown. The sample in question was unstimulated CD4+ T cells sorted from spleen or lymph node cells, obtained before intestinal transplant. These receptors were obtained from a human donor who received an intestinal transplant. Each CDR3 is given with its conserved first and last residue. A D gene is named only where the DNA matches it firmly. Clone size is given for some rows only: seen once, a few or many times, or a class if the clone is expanded.

>TRBD2|14|TRBV5-1|TRBJ2-1|.
TGCGCCAGCAGCTTGGAGGCGGGAGTTGATGAGCAGTTCTTC
CASSLEAGVDEQFF
>TRBD2|16|TRBV7-2|TRBJ2-7|.
TGTGCCAGCAGCACCGCCTCTAGCGGGGGGGCGTACGAGCAGTACTTC
CASSTASSGGAYEQYF
>.|12|TRBV9|TRBJ2-5|once
TGTGCCAGCAGCGCCAGGGGAGAGACCCAGTACTTC
CASSARGETQYF
>.|16|TRBV5-1|TRBJ2-1|.
TGCGCCAGCAGCGCCGGTCTGGGACCATCACCCAATGAGCAGTTCTTC
CASSAGLGPSPNEQFF
>TRBD1|15|TRBV4-2|TRBJ2-7|.
TGTGCCAGCAGCAGAGGACAGGGGGCATCATACGAGCAGTACTTC
CASSRGQGASYEQYF
>TRBD1|14|TRBV7-3|TRBJ2-1|.
TGTGCCAGCAGCTCCGGACAGGGTTCAAATGAGCAGTTCTTC
CASSSGQGSNEQFF
>.|14|TRBV5-6|TRBJ2-7|.
TGTGCCAGCAGCGCCGGACAGTTTGCCTACGAGCAGTACTTC
CASSAGQFAYEQYF
>TRBD1|14|TRBV19|TRBJ1-2|.
TGTGCCAGTAGTATATCGACAGGGGGCTATGGCTACACCTTC
CASSISTGGYGYTF
>.|15|TRBV10-3|TRBJ1-2|.
TGTGCCATCAGTGAAGGGTTCCCCTCTAACTATGGCTACACCTTC
CAISEGFPSNYGYTF
>TRBD1|13|TRBV2|TRBJ1-2|.
TGTGCCAGCAGTCACCGGACAGGGAATGGCTACACCTTC
CASSHRTGNGYTF
>.|15|TRBV2|TRBJ1-6|few
TGTGCCAGCAGTGACAGGGGTAATAGTAATTCACCCCTCCACTTT
CASSDRGNSNSPLHF
>.|14|TRBV9|TRBJ2-3|.
TGTGCCAGCAGCGTAGCTAGTCTTCCAGATACGCAGTATTTT
CASSVASLPDTQYF
>TRBD1|17|TRBV7-9|TRBJ1-2|.
TGTGCCAGCAGCTTAGACCCGGGACAGGGAAAGAGCTATGGCTACACCTTC
CASSLDPGQGKSYGYTF
>TRBD1|14|TRBV19|TRBJ2-5|few
TGTGCCAGTAGTGTCACAGGGGGGCAAGAGACCCAGTACTTC
CASSVTGGQETQYF
>TRBD2|18|TRBV4-1|TRBJ2-2|once
TGCGCCAGCAGCCTTTCCCATGGGGGGGTGTCGAACACCGGGGAGCTGTTTTTT
CASSLSHGGVSNTGELFF
>TRBD1|14|TRBV11-2|TRBJ1-2|.
TGTGCCAGCAGCTCAACTAACAGGGGTGGGGGCTACACCTTC
CASSSTNRGGGYTF
>.|14|TRBV6-1|TRBJ1-1|.
TGTGCCAGTGGGCGGGGGGCACTAGACACTGAAGCTTTCTTT
CASGRGALDTEAFF
>TRBD1|15|TRBV6-1|TRBJ1-6|.
TGTGCCAGCAGTGACCGACAGGGCTATAATTCACCCCTCCACTTT
CASSDRQGYNSPLHF
>.|14|TRBV4-1|TRBJ2-3|.
TGCGCCAGCAGCCAAGCAAATAGGACAGATACGCAGTATTTT
CASSQANRTDTQYF
>TRBD1|13|TRBV6-1|TRBJ2-5|.
TGTGCCAGCAGCTGGGACAGGGAAGAGACCCAGTACTTC
CASSWDREETQYF
>TRBD2|13|TRBV29-1|TRBJ2-1|.
TGCAGCATTGGACTAGCGGGGTCCAATGAGCAGTTCTTC
CSIGLAGSNEQFF
>.|15|TRBV6-5|TRBJ2-2|.
TGTGCCAGCAGCCTCAGCGGCATGAACACCGGGGAGCTGTTTTTT
CASSLSGMNTGELFF
>TRBD1|17|TRBV28|TRBJ1-4|.
TGTGCCAGCAGTACAATATTCTGGACAGGGGTTAATGAAAAACTGTTTTTT
CASSTIFWTGVNEKLFF
>.|13|TRBV19|TRBJ2-7|few
TGTGCCAGTAGTATAGAGACAGGATACGAGCAGTACTTC
CASSIETGYEQYF